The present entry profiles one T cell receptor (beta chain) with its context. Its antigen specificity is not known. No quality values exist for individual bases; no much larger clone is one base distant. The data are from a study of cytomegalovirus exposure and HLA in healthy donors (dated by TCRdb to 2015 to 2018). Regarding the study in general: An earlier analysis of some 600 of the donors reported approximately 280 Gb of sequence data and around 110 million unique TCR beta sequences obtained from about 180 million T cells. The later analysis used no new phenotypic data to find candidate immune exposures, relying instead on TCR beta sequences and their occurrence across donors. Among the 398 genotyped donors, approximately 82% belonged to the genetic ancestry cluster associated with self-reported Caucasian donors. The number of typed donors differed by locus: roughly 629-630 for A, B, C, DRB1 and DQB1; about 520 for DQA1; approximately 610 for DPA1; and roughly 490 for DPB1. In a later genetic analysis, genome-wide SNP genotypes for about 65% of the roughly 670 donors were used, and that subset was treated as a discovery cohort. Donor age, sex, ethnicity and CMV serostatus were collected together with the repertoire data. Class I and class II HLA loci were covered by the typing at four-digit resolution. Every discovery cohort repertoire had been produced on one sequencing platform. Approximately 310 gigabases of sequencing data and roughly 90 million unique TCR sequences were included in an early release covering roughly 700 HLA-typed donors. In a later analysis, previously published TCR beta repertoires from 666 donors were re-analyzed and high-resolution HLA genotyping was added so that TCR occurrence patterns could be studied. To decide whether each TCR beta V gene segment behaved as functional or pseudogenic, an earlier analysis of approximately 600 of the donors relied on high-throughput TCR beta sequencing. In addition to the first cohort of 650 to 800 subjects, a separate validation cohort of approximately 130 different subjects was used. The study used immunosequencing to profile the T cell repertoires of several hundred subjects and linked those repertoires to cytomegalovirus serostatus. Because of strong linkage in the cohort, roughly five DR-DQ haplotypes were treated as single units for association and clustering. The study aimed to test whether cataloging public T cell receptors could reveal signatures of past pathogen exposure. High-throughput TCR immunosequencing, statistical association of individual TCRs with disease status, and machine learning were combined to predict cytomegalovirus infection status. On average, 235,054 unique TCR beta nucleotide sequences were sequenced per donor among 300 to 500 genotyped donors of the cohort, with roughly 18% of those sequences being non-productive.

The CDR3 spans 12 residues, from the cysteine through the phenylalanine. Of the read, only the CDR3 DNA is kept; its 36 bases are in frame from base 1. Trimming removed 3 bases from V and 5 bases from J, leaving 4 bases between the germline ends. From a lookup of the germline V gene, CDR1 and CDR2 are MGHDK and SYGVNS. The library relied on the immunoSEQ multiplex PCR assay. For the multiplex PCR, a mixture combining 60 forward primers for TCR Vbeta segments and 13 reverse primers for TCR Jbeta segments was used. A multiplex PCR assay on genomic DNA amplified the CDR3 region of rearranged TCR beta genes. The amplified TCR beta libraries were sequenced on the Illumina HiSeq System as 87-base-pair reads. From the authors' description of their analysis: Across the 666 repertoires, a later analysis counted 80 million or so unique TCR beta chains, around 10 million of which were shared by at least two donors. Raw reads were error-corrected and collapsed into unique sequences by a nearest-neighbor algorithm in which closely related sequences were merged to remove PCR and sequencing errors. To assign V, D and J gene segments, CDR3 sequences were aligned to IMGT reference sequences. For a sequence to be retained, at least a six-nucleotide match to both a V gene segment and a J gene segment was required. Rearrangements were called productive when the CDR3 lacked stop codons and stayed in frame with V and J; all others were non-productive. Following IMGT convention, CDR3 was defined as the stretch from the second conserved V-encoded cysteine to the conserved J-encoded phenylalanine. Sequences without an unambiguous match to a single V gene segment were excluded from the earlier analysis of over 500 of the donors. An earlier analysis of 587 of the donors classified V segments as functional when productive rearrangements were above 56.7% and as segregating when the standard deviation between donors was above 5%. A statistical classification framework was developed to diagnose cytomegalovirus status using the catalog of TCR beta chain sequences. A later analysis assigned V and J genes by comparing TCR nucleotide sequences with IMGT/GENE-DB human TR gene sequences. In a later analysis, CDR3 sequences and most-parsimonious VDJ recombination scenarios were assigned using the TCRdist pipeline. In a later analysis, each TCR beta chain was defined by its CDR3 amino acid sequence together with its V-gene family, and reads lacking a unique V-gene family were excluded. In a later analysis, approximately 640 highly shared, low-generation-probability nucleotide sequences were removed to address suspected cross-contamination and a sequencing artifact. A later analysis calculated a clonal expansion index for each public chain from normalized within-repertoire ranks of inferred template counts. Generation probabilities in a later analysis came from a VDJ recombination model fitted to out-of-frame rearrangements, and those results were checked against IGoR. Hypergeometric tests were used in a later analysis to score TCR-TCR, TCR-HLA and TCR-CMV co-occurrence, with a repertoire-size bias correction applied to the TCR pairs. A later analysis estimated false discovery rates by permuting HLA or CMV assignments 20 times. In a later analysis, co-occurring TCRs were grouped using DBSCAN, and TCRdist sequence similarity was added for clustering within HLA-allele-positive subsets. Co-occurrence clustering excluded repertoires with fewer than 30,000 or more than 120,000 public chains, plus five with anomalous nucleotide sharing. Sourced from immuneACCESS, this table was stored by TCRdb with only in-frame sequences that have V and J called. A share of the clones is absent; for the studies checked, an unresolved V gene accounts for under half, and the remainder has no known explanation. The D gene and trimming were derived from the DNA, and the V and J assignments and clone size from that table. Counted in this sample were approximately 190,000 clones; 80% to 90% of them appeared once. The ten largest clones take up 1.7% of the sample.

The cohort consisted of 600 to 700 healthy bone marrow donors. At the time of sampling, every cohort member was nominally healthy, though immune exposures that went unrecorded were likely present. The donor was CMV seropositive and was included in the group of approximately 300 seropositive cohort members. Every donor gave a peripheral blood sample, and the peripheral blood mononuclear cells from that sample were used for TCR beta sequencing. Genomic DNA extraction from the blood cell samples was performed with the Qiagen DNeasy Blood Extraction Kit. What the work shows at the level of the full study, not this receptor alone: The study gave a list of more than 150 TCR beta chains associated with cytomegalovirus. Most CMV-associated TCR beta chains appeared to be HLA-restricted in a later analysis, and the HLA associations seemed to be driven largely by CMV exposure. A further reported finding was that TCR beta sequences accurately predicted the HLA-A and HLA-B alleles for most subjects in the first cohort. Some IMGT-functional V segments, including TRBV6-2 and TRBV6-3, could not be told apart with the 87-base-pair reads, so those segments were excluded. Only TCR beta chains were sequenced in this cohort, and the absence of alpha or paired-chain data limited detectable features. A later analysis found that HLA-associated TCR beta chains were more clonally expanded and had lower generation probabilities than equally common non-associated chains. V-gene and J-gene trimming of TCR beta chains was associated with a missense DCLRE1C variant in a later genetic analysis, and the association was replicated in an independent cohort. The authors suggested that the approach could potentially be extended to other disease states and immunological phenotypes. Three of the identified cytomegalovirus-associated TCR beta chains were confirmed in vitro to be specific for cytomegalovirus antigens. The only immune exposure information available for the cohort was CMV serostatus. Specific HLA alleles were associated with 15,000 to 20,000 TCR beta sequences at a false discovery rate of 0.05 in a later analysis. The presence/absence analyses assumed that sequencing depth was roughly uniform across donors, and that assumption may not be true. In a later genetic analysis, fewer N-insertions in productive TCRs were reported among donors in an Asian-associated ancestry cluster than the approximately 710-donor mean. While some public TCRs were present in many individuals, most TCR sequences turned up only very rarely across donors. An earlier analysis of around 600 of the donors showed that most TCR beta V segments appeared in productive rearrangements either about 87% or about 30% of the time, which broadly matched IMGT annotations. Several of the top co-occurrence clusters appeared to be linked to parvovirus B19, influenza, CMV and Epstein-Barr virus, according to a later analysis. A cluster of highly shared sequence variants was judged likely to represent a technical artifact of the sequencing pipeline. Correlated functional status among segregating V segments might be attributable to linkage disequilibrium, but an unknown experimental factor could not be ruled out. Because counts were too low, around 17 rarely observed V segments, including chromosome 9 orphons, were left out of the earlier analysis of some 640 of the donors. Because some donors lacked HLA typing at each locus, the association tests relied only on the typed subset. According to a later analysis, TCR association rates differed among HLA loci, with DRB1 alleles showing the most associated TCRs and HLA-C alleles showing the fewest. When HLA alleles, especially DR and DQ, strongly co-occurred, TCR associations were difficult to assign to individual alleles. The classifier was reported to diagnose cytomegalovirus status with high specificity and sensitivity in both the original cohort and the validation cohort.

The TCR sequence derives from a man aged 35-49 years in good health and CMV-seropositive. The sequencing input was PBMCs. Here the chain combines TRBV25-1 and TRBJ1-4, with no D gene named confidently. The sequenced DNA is TGTGCCAGCAGTGAGGGCAATGAAAAACTGTTTTTT. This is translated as CASSEGNEKLFF.